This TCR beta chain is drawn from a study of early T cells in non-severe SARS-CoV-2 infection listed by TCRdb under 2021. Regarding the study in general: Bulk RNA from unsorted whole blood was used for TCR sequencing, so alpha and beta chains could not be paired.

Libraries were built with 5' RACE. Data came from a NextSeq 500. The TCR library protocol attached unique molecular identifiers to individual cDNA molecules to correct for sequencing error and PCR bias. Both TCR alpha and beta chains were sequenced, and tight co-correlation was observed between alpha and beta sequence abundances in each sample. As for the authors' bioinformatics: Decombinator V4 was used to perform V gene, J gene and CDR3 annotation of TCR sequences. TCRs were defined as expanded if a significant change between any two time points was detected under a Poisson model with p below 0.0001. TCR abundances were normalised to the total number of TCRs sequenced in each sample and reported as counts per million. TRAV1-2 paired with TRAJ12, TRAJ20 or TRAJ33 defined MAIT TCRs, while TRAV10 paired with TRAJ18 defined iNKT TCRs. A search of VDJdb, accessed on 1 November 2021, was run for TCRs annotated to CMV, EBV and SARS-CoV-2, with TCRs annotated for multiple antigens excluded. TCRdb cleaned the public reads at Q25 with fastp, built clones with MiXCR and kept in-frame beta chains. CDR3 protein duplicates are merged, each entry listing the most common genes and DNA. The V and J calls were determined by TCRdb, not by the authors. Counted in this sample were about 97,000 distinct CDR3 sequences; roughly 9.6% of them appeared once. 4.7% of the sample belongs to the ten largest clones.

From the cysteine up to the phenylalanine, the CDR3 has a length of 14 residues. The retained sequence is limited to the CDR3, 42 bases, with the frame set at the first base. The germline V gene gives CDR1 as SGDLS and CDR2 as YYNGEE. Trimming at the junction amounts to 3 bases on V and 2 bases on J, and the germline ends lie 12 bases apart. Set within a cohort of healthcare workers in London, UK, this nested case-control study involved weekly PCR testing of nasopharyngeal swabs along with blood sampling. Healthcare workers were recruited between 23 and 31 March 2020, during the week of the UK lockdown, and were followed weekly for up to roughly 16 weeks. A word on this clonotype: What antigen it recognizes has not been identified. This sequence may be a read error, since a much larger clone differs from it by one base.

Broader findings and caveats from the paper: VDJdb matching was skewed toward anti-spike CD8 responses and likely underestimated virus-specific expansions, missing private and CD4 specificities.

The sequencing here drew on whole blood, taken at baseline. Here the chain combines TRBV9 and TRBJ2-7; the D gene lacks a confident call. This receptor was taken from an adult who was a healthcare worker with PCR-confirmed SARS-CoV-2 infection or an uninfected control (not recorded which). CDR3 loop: CASSDSSPPYEQYF. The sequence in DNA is TGTGCCAGCAGCGACTCGAGCCCCCCCTACGAGCAGTACTTC. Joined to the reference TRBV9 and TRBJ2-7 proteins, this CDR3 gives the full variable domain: DSGVTQTPKHLITATGQRVTLRCSPRSGDLSVYWYQQSLDQGLQFLIQYYNGEERAKGNILERFSAQQFPDLHSELNLSSLELGDSALYFCASSDSSPPYEQYFGPGTRLTVT.